These 16 T cell receptor beta chains originate from one sample sequenced in a study of T cell responses to AZD1222 COVID-19 vaccine. This table comes from immunoSEQ multiplex PCR, and its TCRdb copy is limited to in-frame clones, with some not included. This sample has some 190,000 clones; 90% to 95% occur once, and the top ten carry over 1.5%. The source material was peripheral blood, sampled 28 days after the second dose of the MenACWY control vaccine. These receptors were taken from an adult who received the MenACWY meningococcal vaccine as a control.

The genes are TRBV12-3 or TRBV12-4 and TRBJ2-1, with D possibly matching TRBD2 (5 bases). V lost 6 bases and J 9 bases, leaving 9 bases between the germline ends. This CDR3 region has 11 residues. This chain's CDR3 is CASSMGSEQFF. For the CDR3, the DNA is TGTGCCAGCAGCATGGGGAGTGAGCAGTTCTTC.

V usage is TRBV15 and J usage is TRBJ2-3; possibly TRBD1 or TRBD2 for D (5 bases each). Germline-derived CDR1 and CDR2 are LNHNV and YYDKDF (reference sequence). The V and J ends lost 0 bases and 6 bases respectively, with 7 bases between them. This CDR3 comprises 13 residues. The CDR3 region has the DNA TGTGCCACCAGCAGAGATCGGGGCGATACGCAGTATTTT. Encoded protein: CATSRDRGDTQYF.

V gene TRBV30 combines with J gene TRBJ2-7, with TRBD1 matching over 10 bases. V was pared by 4 bases and J by 6 bases, with 9 bases of the junction left unmatched. Per germline, CDR1 GTSNPN and CDR2 SVGIG (reference sequence). The CDR3 runs to 14 residues. CDR3 bases: TGTGCCTGGATAGATGAGACAGGGGGCCCCGAGCAGTACTTC. It encodes CAWIDETGGPEQYF. The full variable domain, in which reference TRBV30 and TRBJ2-7 provide the parts outside the CDR3, is SQTIHQWPATLVQPVGSPLSLECTVEGTSNPNLYWYRQAAGRGLQLLFYSVGIGQISSEVPQNLSASRPQDRQFILSSKKLLLSDSGFYLCAWIDETGGPEQYFGPGTRLTVT.

CDR3 sequence: CASSLSAGKGEQYF. The CDR3 DNA follows: TGTGCCAGCAGTTTATCCGCGGGGAAGGGGGAGCAGTACTTC. V gene TRBV27 combines with J gene TRBJ2-7; possibly TRBD2 for D (6 bases). This CDR3 has 14 residues. Germline-derived CDR1 and CDR2 are MNHEY and SMNVEV (reference sequence). The germline V and J ends were trimmed by 0 bases and 7 bases, with 13 bases remaining between them.

This rearrangement joins TRBV6-2 or TRBV6-3 to TRBJ1-5; no clear D gene. CDR1 is MNHEY and CDR2 is SVGEGT in the germline V gene. Trimming shortened V by 0 bases and J by 2 bases, and 11 bases separated the two germline ends. CDR3 length equals 16 residues. This chain's CDR3 is CASSYSQRAGNQPQHF. CDR3 DNA sequence: TGTGCCAGCAGTTACTCGCAAAGGGCGGGCAATCAGCCCCAGCATTTT.

This rearrangement joins TRBV28 to TRBJ2-1; TRBD2 matches at 11 bases. Germline V gives CDR1 MDHEN, CDR2 SYDVKM. V dropped 4 bases and J dropped 4; count of bases not matched to a gene: 6. CDR3 length: 16 residues. The CDR3 DNA follows: TGTGCCAGCAGTTCCCCCACTAGCGGGAGATACAATGAGCAGTTCTTC. Its protein is CASSSPTSGRYNEQFF. The variable domain in full, with the rest retrieved from reference TRBV28 and TRBJ2-1, is DVKVTQSSRYLVKRTGEKVFLECVQDMDHENMFWYRQDPGLGLRLIYFSYDVKMKEKGDIPEGYSVSREKKERFSLILESASTNQTSMYLCASSSPTSGRYNEQFFGPGTRLTVL.

The chain combines TRBV2 with TRBJ1-2; 7 bases agree with TRBD1. The CDR3 length is 15 residues. Per germline, CDR1 SNHLY and CDR2 FYNNEI. V shed 4 bases and J 8 bases; nucleotides not matched to a gene: 13. This CDR3 reads CASSGGGRRRLGYTF. Here the CDR3 DNA reads TGTGCCAGCAGTGGAGGGGGCAGGAGGCGCTTGGGCTACACCTTC.

The chain carries TRBV6-4 and TRBJ2-3; D is possibly TRBD1 or TRBD2 (6 bases each). The ends were cut back, 0 bases at V and 6 bases at J, with 13 bases in the middle. Looked up from germline, CDR1 is MRHNA and CDR2 is SNTAGT. The CDR3 consists of 15 residues. The CDR3 nucleotides are TGTGCCAGCAGTGACTCGATGGGGGGCCGGGATACGCAGTATTTT. This sequence encodes CASSDSMGGRDTQYF.

The count of this clone is one. The rearrangement links TRBV5-1 to TRBJ2-3; D may match TRBD1 or TRBD2 (7 bases each). V was cut by 4 bases and J by 3 bases, with 12 bases left in between. The CDR3 totals 14 residues. Germline CDR1 SGHRS, CDR2 YFSETQ. The CDR3 reads CASSNQGGTDTQYF. CDR3 nucleotide sequence: TGCGCCAGCAGCAACCAGGGGGGGACAGATACGCAGTATTTT.

The chain uses TRBV7-9 and TRBJ1-2; 7 bases agree with TRBD1. This CDR3 is 13 amino acids long. Trimming cost V 5 bases and J 6 bases; bases outside gene matches: 6. Germline CDR1 is SEHNR and CDR2 is FQNEAQ (reference sequence). CDR3 residues: CASSARDRDGYTF. The CDR3 DNA follows: TGTGCCAGCAGCGCCCGGGACAGAGATGGCTACACCTTC.

Remarks on this clone: This specimen includes other DNA sequences encoding the same CDR3. CDR3 amino acids: CASSPGTYEQYF. CDR3 in DNA: TGTGCCAGCAGTCCAGGGACCTACGAGCAGTACTTC. The J gene is TRBJ2-7, the V gene TRBV12-3 or TRBV12-4; tentative D call: TRBD1 (5 bases). Trimming removed 5 bases at V and 2 bases at J, with 7 bases between. CDR3 length: 12 amino acids.

CDR3 sequence (DNA): TGCGCCAGCAGCCAAGACACGGGGAGACAAAGTAAGAACACTGAAGCTTTCTTT. Protein product: CASSQDTGRQSKNTEAFF. This chain uses TRBV4-1 with TRBJ1-1; D gene uncertain. V gave up 0 bases and J gave up 1 base, with 18 bases separating them. CDR1 is MGHRA, CDR2 YSYEKL, per germline. The CDR3 totals 18 residues.

The rearrangement uses TRBV7-3 and TRBJ2-1, with D unclear. Per germline, CDR1 SGHTA and CDR2 FQGTGA. The CDR3 is 17 amino acids. The V and J ends lost 5 bases and 0 bases respectively, with 17 bases between them. The CDR3 coding sequence is TGTGCCAGCAGCCCTCGCCCGACTGACCGCTCCTACAATGAGCAGTTCTTC. Amino acid sequence: CASSPRPTDRSYNEQFF.

The rearrangement links TRBV4-2 to TRBJ2-2; the match to TRBD1 covers 10 bases. The junction had 11 bases not matched to a gene; V was cut back by 0 bases and J by 13 bases. This CDR3 comprises 16 residues. CDR1 and CDR2 (germline): LGHNA, YNFKEQ. CDR3 sequence (DNA): TGTGCCAGCAGCCAAGAAAGGACAGGGGGTCGGTTTACGCTGTTTTTT. Its protein is CASSQERTGGRFTLFF.

V and J are TRBV28 and TRBJ2-1; TRBD2 aligns across 15 bases. This CDR3 contains 16 residues. CDR1 MDHEN and CDR2 SYDVKM come from the germline V gene. V trimming: 6 bases; J trimming: 6 bases; junction bases outside the gene matches: 6. CDR3 region: CASRGPGLAGGNEQFF. CDR3 coding DNA: TGTGCCAGCAGGGGACCGGGACTAGCGGGGGGCAATGAGCAGTTCTTC.

The V gene is TRBV19, the J gene TRBJ2-7; tentatively, D is TRBD1 (6 bases). CDR3 length: 16 residues. The germline V gene encodes CDR1 LNHDA and CDR2 SQIVND (reference sequence). Trimming left V 3 bases short and J 0 bases short, with 15 bases between. The DNA of the CDR3 is TGTGCCAGTAGTATTGTTTCAGGGGTCGGCTCCTACGAGCAGTACTTC. Residues: CASSIVSGVGSYEQYF.